This TCR beta chain was identified during a study of T cell repertoires in cytomegalovirus infection. For the study at large: Public TCR beta signatures were indicative of both CMV infection and a matching HLA type.

General study results and limits: Public TCR beta family frequency separated CMV-and-HLA carriers, including in an independent cohort. In two of eight donors, the top clonotype was HLA-C-restricted CMV-specific.

MiXCR, applied by TCRdb to the reads, yields one record per CDR3 protein. The sample holds about half a million distinct CDR3 sequences, 33% seen once. This clonotype was seen a handful of times. The target antigen is unknown. The germline V and J ends were trimmed by 0 bases and 0 bases, with 12 bases remaining between them. Germline V gives CDR1 MNHNY, CDR2 SVGAGI (reference sequence). The CDR3 is 17 amino acids. Here the sequenced sample was cultured PBMCs, taken from culture after CMV antigen stimulation. The chain employs TRBV6-6 and TRBJ1-5; the D is unclear. This TCR came from a human donor in good health (CMV status not recorded). Some clones in this sample may be carry-over from other donors' samples. The CDR3 nucleotides read TGTGCCAGCAGTTACTCGAGTTCTCCATATAGCAATCAGCCCCAGCATTTT. Protein product: CASSYSSSPYSNQPQHF.